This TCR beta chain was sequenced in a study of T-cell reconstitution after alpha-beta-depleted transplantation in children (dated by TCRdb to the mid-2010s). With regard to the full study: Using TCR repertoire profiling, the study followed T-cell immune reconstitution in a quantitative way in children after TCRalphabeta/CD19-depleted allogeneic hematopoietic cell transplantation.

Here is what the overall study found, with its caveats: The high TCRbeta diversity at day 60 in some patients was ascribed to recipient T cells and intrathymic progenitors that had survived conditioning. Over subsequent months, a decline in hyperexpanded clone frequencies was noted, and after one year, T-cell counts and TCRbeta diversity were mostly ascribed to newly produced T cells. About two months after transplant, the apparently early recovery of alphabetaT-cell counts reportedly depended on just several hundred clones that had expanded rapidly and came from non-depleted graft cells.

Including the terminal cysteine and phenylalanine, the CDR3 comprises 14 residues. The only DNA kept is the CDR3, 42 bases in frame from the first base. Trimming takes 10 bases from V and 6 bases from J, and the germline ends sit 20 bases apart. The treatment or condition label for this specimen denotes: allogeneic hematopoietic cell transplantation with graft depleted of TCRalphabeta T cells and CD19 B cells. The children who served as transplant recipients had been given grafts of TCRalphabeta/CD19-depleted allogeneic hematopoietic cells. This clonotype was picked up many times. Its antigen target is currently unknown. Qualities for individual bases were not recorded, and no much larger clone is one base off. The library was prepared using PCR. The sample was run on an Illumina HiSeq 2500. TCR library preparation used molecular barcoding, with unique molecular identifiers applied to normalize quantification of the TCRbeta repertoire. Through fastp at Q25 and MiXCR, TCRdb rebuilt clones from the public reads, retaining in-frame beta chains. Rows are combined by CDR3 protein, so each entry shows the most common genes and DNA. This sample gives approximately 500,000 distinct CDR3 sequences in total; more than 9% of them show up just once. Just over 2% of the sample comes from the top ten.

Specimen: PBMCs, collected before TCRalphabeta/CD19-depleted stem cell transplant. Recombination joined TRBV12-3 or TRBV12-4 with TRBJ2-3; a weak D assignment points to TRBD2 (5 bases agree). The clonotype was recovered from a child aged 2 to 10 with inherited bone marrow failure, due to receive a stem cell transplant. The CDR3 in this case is CATGVPARPDTQYF. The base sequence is TGTGCCACCGGGGTCCCAGCGAGGCCTGATACGCAGTATTTT.